These T cell receptor beta chains were read from a single sample in a study of T cell responses to AZD1222 COVID-19 vaccine. Profiled with immunoSEQ multiplex PCR; TCRdb holds only in-frame clones, not every one. Of 140,000 to 150,000 clones listed, approximately 78% are singletons. The sequenced sample was peripheral blood, obtained on day 0 of MenACWY control vaccination. The receptors derive from an adult in good health. CDR3s include the opening cysteine and the closing phenylalanine or tryptophan. D genes are given only for firm matches. Where a row states a size, it is once, few, many or the class of an expanded clone; other rows omit it.

V,D,J,size,CDR3,DNA
TRBV5-1,NA,TRBJ2-1,NA,CASSLPSSAYNEQFF,TGCGCCAGCAGCTTACCGTCGAGCGCCTACAATGAGCAGTTCTTC
TRBV7-2,NA,TRBJ1-5,NA,CASSLVGRGGLGNQPQHF,TGTGCCAGCAGCTTAGTGGGCAGGGGTGGTTTGGGCAATCAGCCCCAGCATTTT
TRBV12-2,NA,TRBJ1-1,NA,CASRLLPSSPPPEAFF,TGTGCAAGTCGCCTTCTTCCTTCCTCACCTCCACCTGAAGCTTTCTTT
TRBV2,TRBD1,TRBJ1-5,NA,CASTMDRNQPQHF,TGTGCCAGCACCATGGACAGGAATCAGCCCCAGCATTTT
TRBV11-2,NA,TRBJ1-5,NA,CASSLATGQPQHF,TGTGCCAGCAGCTTAGCGACGGGGCAGCCCCAGCATTTT
TRBV19,TRBD1,TRBJ2-1,NA,CASSMPGQGSYNEQFF,TGTGCCAGTAGTATGCCCGGACAGGGGTCCTACAATGAGCAGTTCTTC
TRBV4-1,NA,TRBJ2-2,NA,CASSQLTGELFF,TGCGCCAGCAGCCAACTTACCGGGGAGCTGTTTTTT
TRBV6-5,TRBD1,TRBJ1-2,NA,CASRQGVFGYTF,TGTGCCAGTCGACAGGGAGTCTTTGGCTACACCTTC
TRBV5-4,NA,TRBJ2-3,NA,CASSLRADPRTDTQYF,TGTGCCAGCAGCCTAAGGGCGGATCCCCGCACAGATACGCAGTATTTT
TRBV2,NA,TRBJ1-5,NA,CASSASGADRKPQHF,TGTGCCAGCAGCGCCTCGGGGGCGGATAGGAAGCCCCAGCATTTT
TRBV2,NA,TRBJ2-2,NA,CASSEVSAGNTGELFF,TGTGCCAGCAGTGAGGTCTCGGCAGGGAACACCGGGGAGCTGTTTTTT
TRBV7-3,NA,TRBJ2-3,NA,CASSNSDTQYF,TGTGCCAGCAGCAATTCAGATACGCAGTATTTT
TRBV7-3,NA,TRBJ2-5,NA,CASSLGGGGKETQYF,TGTGCCAGCAGCTTGGGAGGTGGCGGTAAAGAGACCCAGTACTTC
TRBV7-2,NA,TRBJ1-4,once,CASSTGQFPEKLFF,TGTGCCAGCAGCACCGGACAGTTCCCGGAAAAACTGTTTTTT
TRBV7-9,NA,TRBJ1-5,NA,CASSLKYDQPQHF,TGTGCCAGCAGCCTAAAATACGATCAGCCCCAGCATTTT
TRBV27,NA,TRBJ2-5,NA,CASSFRATQETQYF,TGTGCCAGCAGTTTCCGGGCTACTCAAGAGACCCAGTACTTC
TRBV5-1,NA,TRBJ2-3,few,CASSQAGTFGTDTQYF,TGCGCCAGCAGCCAAGCAGGGACTTTCGGCACAGATACGCAGTATTTT